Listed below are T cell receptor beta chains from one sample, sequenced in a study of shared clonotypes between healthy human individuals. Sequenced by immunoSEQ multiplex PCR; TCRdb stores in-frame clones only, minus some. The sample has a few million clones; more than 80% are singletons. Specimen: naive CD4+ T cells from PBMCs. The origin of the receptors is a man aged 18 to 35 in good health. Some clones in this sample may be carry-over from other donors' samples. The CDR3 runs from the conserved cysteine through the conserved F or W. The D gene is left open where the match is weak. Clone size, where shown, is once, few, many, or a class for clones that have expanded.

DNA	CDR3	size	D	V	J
TGTGCCATCAGTGTTGCGGGGGGTGACGAGCAGTACTTC	CAISVAGGDEQYF	.	TRBD2	TRBV10-3	TRBJ2-7
TGTGCCAGCAGCTGGGGACAGACCGACCAAGAGACCCAGTACTTC	CASSWGQTDQETQYF	.	TRBD1	TRBV5-5	TRBJ2-5
TGTGCCAGCCGGACTACGTCTTCCTACGAGCAGTACTTC	CASRTTSSYEQYF	.	.	TRBV6-4	TRBJ2-7
TGTGCCAGCTCGCTCCGGGACAGCGTGACCCAAGAGACCCAGTACTTC	CASSLRDSVTQETQYF	.	TRBD1	TRBV18	TRBJ2-5
TGTGCCAGCAGCGCTGGTCTAGCGGGGGGATTCACAGATACGCAGTATTTT	CASSAGLAGGFTDTQYF	.	TRBD2	TRBV9	TRBJ2-3
TGTGCCAGCAGCTCGTTCAACGGGGAGACCCAGTACTTC	CASSSFNGETQYF	once	.	TRBV7-8	TRBJ2-5
TGTGCCAGCAGTTTGACTAGCGGGAAGAGGGCTGAGCAGTTCTTC	CASSLTSGKRAEQFF	.	TRBD2	TRBV6-6	TRBJ2-1
TGTGCCAGTAGTATGACAGGGGCAATCTCTGGAAACACCATATATTTT	CASSMTGAISGNTIYF	.	TRBD1	TRBV19	TRBJ1-3
TGCGCCAGCAGCTTGTCACGCTCTGGAAACACCATATATTTT	CASSLSRSGNTIYF	.	.	TRBV5-1	TRBJ1-3
TGCGCCAGCAGCTTACAGCCAGGGGGTCAGGAGACCCAGTACTTC	CASSLQPGGQETQYF	.	TRBD1	TRBV5-1	TRBJ2-5
TGTGCCAGCAGCCCACGGGACCTCTATGGCTACACCTTC	CASSPRDLYGYTF	.	.	TRBV25-1	TRBJ1-2
TGTGCCAGCAGCAGGGTACCCGACAGGGTCGTTGAAGCTTTCTTT	CASSRVPDRVVEAFF	.	.	TRBV21-1	TRBJ1-1
TGTGCCAGCAGCTTAAGACTAGGGGGAGACTCCTACGAGCAGTACTTC	CASSLRLGGDSYEQYF	.	.	TRBV11-2	TRBJ2-7
TGCGCCAGCAGCTTGGGCGGAGATACGCAGTATTTT	CASSLGGDTQYF	.	.	TRBV5-1	TRBJ2-3
TGTGCCAGTAGTATAGATCCGAGTAGCGGGAGACAGTCCTACAATGAGCAGTTCTTC	CASSIDPSSGRQSYNEQFF	.	TRBD2	TRBV19	TRBJ2-1
TGTGCCAGCAGCTTGGCGTCGGGAGATGAGACCCAGTACTTC	CASSLASGDETQYF	.	.	TRBV5-4	TRBJ2-5
TGTGCCAGCAGTACCGGCGCCCTGCGAGGGGGGAATGAGCAGTTCTTC	CASSTGALRGGNEQFF	once	.	TRBV28	TRBJ2-1
TGCGCCAGCTCGCAGGGGAGTACCGGGGAGCTGTTTTTT	CASSQGSTGELFF	.	.	TRBV5-1	TRBJ2-2
TGTGCCAGCAGCCCCGACAGGGAGGGTGGCTACACCTTC	CASSPDREGGYTF	.	TRBD1	TRBV7-9	TRBJ1-2
TGTGCCAGCAGCCAAGCTGATCGCAGGGAGGGCGAGCAGTACTTC	CASSQADRREGEQYF	.	TRBD2	TRBV4-2	TRBJ2-7
TGTGCCAGCAGCGTCCGACTAGCGGGAGGAACCTACAATGAGCAGTTCTTC	CASSVRLAGGTYNEQFF	.	TRBD2	TRBV9	TRBJ2-1
TGTGCCAGCAGCCCACAGCTCTACGAGCAGTACTTC	CASSPQLYEQYF	.	.	TRBV7-2	TRBJ2-7
TGCGCCAGCAGCCAAGATATGTCCGGGCTTAATGAAAAACTGTTTTTT	CASSQDMSGLNEKLFF	.	.	TRBV4-1	TRBJ1-4
TGTGCCAGCAGTGCACACCTCTCTGGAAACACCATATATTTT	CASSAHLSGNTIYF	.	.	TRBV6-5	TRBJ1-3
TGTGCCAGCAGCTTCCCCTATCCGGGACTAGCGAGTGAGCAGTTCTTC	CASSFPYPGLASEQFF	.	TRBD2	TRBV5-5	TRBJ2-1
TGTGCCAGCAGCCGAATCGGGGACTCCTACGAGCAGTACTTC	CASSRIGDSYEQYF	.	.	TRBV6-5	TRBJ2-7
TGTGCCACCAGCAGAGATCCAGGGACTGGAAACACCATATATTTT	CATSRDPGTGNTIYF	.	.	TRBV15	TRBJ1-3
TGTGCCAGCAGCTTAGGGGCTAGTTCCAGCACAGATACGCAGTATTTT	CASSLGASSSTDTQYF	.	.	TRBV11-2	TRBJ2-3
TGTGCCAGCTCACCAACCACGGGGGATCGCGGAAACACCATATATTTT	CASSPTTGDRGNTIYF	.	.	TRBV18	TRBJ1-3
TGCGCCAGCAGCTTACAGGGTGGAGGTATCGCCAAAAACATTCAGTACTTC	CASSLQGGGIAKNIQYF	.	.	TRBV4-1	TRBJ2-4
TGTGCCAGCAGCGTCCGGGGGAAGTTGAACGCTTTCTTT	CASSVRGKLNAFF	.	.	TRBV5-6	TRBJ1-1
TGTGCCAGCAGAGGATACGAGCAGTACTTC	CASRGYEQYF	.	.	TRBV11-2	TRBJ2-7
TGTGCCAGCAGCTTGTGGCCTTCCAGTGGCTACACCTTC	CASSLWPSSGYTF	.	.	TRBV5-6	TRBJ1-2
TGCGCCAGCAGCTTGGATAGCCAGAACTCTGGGGCCAACGTCCTGACTTTC	CASSLDSQNSGANVLTF	.	.	TRBV5-1	TRBJ2-6
TGTGCCAGCAGCGTCACGGGTGAGCAGTTCTTC	CASSVTGEQFF	.	.	TRBV9	TRBJ2-1
TGTGCCAGCAGCACGGGACAGAAGGAGACCCAGTACTTC	CASSTGQKETQYF	.	TRBD1	TRBV7-2	TRBJ2-5
TGCGCCAGCAGTCGGGACTCCTTCGGGGAGCAGTACTTC	CASSRDSFGEQYF	.	.	TRBV4-3	TRBJ2-7
TGTGCCAGCAGTGAAGCTGGCTCACAATCCTACAATGAGCAGTTCTTC	CASSEAGSQSYNEQFF	.	.	TRBV2	TRBJ2-1
TGTGCCAGCAGTTTATACGGGGGAGGGCCTAGAGGAACCTACGAGCAGTACTTC	CASSLYGGGPRGTYEQYF	.	TRBD2	TRBV27	TRBJ2-7
TGTGCCAGCAGCTACACCCGAGACCTCGAGCAGTACTTC	CASSYTRDLEQYF	.	.	TRBV7-6	TRBJ2-7
TGTGCCAGCAGCTTGTCGGGAGGGCCAGATGAGACCCAGTACTTC	CASSLSGGPDETQYF	.	TRBD2	TRBV5-4	TRBJ2-5
TGTGCCAGTAGTATAGGGGGACGTGCCCAAGAGACCCAGTACTTC	CASSIGGRAQETQYF	.	.	TRBV19	TRBJ2-5
TGTGCCAGCAGTCCCAGAAGATCACCCCTCCACTTT	CASSPRRSPLHF	.	.	TRBV6-5	TRBJ1-6
TGTGCCTGGACTAGCGGTTACAATGAGCAGTTCTTC	CAWTSGYNEQFF	.	TRBD2	TRBV30	TRBJ2-1
TGCGCCAGCAGCCAAGATCCGCGGCTAAGGGGCCTAGCTAACTATGGCTACACCTTC	CASSQDPRLRGLANYGYTF	.	.	TRBV4-1	TRBJ1-2
TGTGCCACTAAGGGGAGGTTATCCTCCTACAATGAGCAGTTCTTC	CATKGRLSSYNEQFF	.	.	TRBV19	TRBJ2-1
TGTGCCTGGGCTTTTGCTCGGGTCTCTGGAAACACCATATATTTT	CAWAFARVSGNTIYF	.	.	TRBV30	TRBJ1-3